The entry below gives a single T cell receptor (beta chain) sequence along with its context. The data stem from a study of blood T cell repertoires in COVID-19. Study details: COVID-19 samples from acute and convalescent phases originated in the United States, Italy and Spain. Sources were T cells, B-cell-depleted T cells, or PBMCs; the material itself was cDNA or gDNA.

As handled by the study authors: Nucleated cell number was recorded as an estimate derived from reference gene primer amplification. Clones were read by immunoSEQ multiplex PCR, and TCRdb kept only the in-frame ones, dropping some. V, J and clone size were drawn from that table, and D and trimming were deduced from the DNA. The sample carries fewer than 80,000 clones, approximately 90% recorded once. Deletions cut 4 bases from V and 2 bases from J, with 10 bases between. The CDR3 length is 14 residues. This clonotype was sampled from a human donor in a cohort sampled during active COVID-19. Sequencing used peripheral blood. This chain joins TRBV23-1 and TRBJ2-3; tentatively, D is TRBD1 (5 bases). TRBV23-1 is an ORF for which the function is uncertain. CDR3 in amino acids: CASSPQEITDTQYF. The CDR3, as DNA: TGCGCCAGCAGTCCACAGGAGATCACAGATACGCAGTATTTT.